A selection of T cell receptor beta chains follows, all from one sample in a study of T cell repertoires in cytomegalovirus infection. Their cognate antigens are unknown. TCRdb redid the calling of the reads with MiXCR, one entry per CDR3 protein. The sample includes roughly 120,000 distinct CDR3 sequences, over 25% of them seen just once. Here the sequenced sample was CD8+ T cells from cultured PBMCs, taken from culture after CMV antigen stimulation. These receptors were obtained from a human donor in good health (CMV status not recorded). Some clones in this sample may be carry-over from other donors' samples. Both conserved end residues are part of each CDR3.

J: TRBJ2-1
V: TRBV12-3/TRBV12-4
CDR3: CASSRDSSEQFF

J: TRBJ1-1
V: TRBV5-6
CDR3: CASSWLTGGDTEAFF

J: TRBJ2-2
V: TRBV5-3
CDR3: CASSHEDRGPGELFF

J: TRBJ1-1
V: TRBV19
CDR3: CASSIGRQGYTEAFF

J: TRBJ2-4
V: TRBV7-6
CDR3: CASSQGRDLAKNIQYF

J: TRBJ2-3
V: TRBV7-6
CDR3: CASSSGRTGFTDTQYF

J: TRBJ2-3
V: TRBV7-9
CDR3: CASSPLAGGPDTQYF

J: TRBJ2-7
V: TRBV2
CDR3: CASKGAETYEQYF

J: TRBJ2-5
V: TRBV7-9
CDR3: CASSYKPETQYF

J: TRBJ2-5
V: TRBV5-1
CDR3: CASAAQGLETQYF

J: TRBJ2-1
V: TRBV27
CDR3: CASSLRGYNEQFF

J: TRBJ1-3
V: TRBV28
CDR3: CASGGTGDYYSGNTIYF

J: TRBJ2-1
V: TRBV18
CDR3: CASSTGDRYYNEQFF

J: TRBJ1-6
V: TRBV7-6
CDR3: CASVSGNSPLHF

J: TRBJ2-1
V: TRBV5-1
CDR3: CASSTGTAYQWQFF

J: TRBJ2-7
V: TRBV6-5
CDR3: CAAGTGGHEQYF

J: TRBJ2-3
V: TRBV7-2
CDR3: CASSSPGQGIDTQYF

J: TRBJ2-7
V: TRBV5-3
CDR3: CASSLVHGYEQYF

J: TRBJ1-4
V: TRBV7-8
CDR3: CASSLDRRDEKLFF

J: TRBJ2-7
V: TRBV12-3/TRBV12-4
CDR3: CASSLVYNSYEQYF

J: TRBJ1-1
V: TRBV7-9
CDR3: CASTLSGGTEAFF

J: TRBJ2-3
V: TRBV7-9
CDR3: CASSYLTTSNTDTQYF

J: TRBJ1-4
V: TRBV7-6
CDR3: CASSPPTGTYEKLFF

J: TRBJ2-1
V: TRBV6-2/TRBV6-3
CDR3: CATLAGGYNEQFF

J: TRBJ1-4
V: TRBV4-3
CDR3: CASSQDISDNEKLFF

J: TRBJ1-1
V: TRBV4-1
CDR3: CASSQEAGRNTEAFF

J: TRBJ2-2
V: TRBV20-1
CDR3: CSALAHTNTGELFF

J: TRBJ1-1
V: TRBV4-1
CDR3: CASSQDWTALTEAFF

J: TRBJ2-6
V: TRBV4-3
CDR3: CASSQETGSGANVLTF

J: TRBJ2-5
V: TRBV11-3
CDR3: CASSTQGQGAAAQYF

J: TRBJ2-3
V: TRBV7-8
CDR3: CASSLGSRGLTDTQYF

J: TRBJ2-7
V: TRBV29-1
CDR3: CSVGETYEQYF

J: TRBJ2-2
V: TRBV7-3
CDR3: CASSLSGTGLLTSGSGELFF

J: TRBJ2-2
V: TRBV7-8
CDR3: CASSSGPQAGELFF

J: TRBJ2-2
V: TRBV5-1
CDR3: CASSLASGQGTGELFF

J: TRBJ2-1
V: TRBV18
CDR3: CASSPPVIYEQFF

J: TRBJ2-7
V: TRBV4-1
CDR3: CASSQGAGSYYEQYF

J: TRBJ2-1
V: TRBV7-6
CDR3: CASSYPPAGGSYNEQFF

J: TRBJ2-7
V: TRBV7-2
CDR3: CASSPRQGASYPYEQYF

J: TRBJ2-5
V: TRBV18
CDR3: CASSPNGETQYF

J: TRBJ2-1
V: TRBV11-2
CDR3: CASSLHPGERDNEQFF

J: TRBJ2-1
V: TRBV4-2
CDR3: CASSQDALAGVLYNEQFF

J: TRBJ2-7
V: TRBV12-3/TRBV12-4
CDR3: CASSLEDRETYEQYF

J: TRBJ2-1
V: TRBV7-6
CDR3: CASSLQSSGGAYNEQFF

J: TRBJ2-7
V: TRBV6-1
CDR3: CASSVGPSYEQYF

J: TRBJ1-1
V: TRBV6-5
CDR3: CASGTENTEAFF

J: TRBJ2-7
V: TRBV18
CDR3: CASSPRQGVYEQYF

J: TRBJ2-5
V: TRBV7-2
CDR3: CASSFLGGIQYF

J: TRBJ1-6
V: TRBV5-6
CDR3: CASSHSGHSALSYNSPLHF

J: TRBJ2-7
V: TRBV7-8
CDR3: CASSSGLAYEQYF